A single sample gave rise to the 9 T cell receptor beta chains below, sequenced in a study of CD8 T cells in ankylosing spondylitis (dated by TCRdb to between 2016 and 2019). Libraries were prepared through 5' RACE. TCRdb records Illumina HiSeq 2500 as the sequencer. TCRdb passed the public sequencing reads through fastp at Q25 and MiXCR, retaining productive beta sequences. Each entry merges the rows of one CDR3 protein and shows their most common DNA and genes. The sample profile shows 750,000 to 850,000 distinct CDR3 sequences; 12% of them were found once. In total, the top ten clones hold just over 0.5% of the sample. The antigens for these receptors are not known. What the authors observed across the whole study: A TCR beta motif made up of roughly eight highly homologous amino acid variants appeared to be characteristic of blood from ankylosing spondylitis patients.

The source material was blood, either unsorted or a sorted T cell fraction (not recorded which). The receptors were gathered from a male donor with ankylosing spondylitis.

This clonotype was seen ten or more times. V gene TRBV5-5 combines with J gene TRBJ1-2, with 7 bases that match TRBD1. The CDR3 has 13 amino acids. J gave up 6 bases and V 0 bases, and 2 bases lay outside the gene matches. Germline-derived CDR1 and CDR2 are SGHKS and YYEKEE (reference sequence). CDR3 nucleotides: TGTGCCAGCAGCTTGGTAGGGGGCGATGGCTACACCTTC. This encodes CASSLVGGDGYTF. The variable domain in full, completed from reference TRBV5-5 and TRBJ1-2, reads DAGVTQSPTHLIKTRGQQVTLRCSPISGHKSVSWYQQVLGQGPQFIFQYYEKEERGRGNFPDRFSARQFPNYSSELNVNALLLGDSALYLCASSLVGGDGYTFGSGTRLTVV.

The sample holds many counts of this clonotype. The CDR3 sequence is CASSYSGGTQYF. The CDR3 DNA is TGTGCCAGCAGTTACTCCGGGGGAACCCAGTACTTC. This sequence joins TRBV6-5 and TRBJ2-3; maybe TRBD2 (6 bases). The DNA matches TRBJ2-5 better at its end, which makes the J call doubtful. This CDR3 comprises 12 residues. Per the germline V gene, CDR1 is MNHEY and CDR2 is SVGAGI.

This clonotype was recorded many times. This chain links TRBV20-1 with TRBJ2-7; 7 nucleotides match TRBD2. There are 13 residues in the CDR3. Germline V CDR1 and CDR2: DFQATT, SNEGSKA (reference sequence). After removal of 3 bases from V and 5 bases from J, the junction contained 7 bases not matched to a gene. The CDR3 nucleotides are TGCAGTGCTAGTACGGGGGGTTCCGACGAGCAGTACTTC. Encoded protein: CSASTGGSDEQYF.

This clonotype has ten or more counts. In DNA form, the CDR3 reads TGTGCCAGCAGCTTAGCGGGACTCAGTAGTGAGCAGTTCTTC. It is translated as CASSLAGLSSEQFF. This chain joins TRBV7-2 and TRBJ2-1; D possibly corresponds to TRBD2 (6 bases). Germline assignment: CDR1 SGHTA and CDR2 FQGNSA. This CDR3 comprises 14 residues. V lost 0 bases and J 9 bases, leaving 12 bases between the germline ends. Combining the CDR3 with reference TRBV7-2 and TRBJ2-1 gives the whole variable domain GAGVSQSPSNKVTEKGKDVELRCDPISGHTALYWYRQSLGQGLEFLIYFQGNSAPDKSGLPSDRFSAERTGGSVSTLTIQRTQQEDSAVYLCASSLAGLSSEQFFGPGTRLTVL.

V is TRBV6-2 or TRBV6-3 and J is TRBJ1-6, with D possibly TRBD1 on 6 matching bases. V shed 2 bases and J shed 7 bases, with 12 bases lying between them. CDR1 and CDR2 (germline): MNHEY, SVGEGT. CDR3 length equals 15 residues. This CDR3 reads CASSYQGTLNSPLHF. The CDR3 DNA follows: TGTGCCAGCAGTTACCAAGGGACATTGAATTCACCCCTCCACTTT.

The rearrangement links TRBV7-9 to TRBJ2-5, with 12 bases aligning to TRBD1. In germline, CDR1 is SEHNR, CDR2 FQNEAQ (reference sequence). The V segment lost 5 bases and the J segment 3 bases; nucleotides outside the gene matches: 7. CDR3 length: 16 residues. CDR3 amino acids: CASSEGTGGAEETQYF. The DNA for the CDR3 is TGTGCCAGCAGCGAAGGGACAGGGGGCGCCGAAGAGACCCAGTACTTC.

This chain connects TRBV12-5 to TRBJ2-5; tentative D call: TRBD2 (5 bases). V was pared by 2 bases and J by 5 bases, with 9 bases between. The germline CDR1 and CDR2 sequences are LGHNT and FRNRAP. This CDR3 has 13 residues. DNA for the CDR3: TGTGCTAGTGGTTTGTACTCGGGGGAGACCCAGTACTTC. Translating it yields CASGLYSGETQYF.

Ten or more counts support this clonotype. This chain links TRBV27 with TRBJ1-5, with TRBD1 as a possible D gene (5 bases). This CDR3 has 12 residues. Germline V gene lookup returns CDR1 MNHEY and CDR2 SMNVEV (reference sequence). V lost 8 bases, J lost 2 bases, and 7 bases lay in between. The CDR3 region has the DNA TGTGCCAGCCGAGGGGGCAATCAGCCCCAGCATTTT. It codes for CASRGGNQPQHF.

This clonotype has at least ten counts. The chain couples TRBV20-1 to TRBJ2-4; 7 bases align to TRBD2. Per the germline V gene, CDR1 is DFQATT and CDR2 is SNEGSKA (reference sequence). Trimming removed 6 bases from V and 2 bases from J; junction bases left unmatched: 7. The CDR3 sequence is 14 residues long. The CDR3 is CSALRGVTKNIQYF. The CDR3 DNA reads TGCAGTGCCCTTCGGGGGGTTACCAAAAACATTCAGTACTTC.